Listed below are T cell receptor beta chains from one sample, sequenced in a study of Graves' ophthalmopathy and Graves' hyperthyroidism. TCRdb redid the calling of the multiplex PCR reads with MiXCR, one entry per CDR3 protein. The sample shows 300,000 to 500,000 distinct CDR3 sequences, 15% of them seen only once. Sequencing was performed on peripheral blood. These TCRs come from a woman under 30 with stable Graves' hyperthyroidism. Both conserved end residues are part of each CDR3. D genes are given only for firm matches. Rows may omit the clone size; those that give it use once, few, many or a size class.

cdr3_aa cdr3_nt j_call d_call clone_size v_call
CASSPPMGLGGYTF TGTGCCAGCTCACCACCGATGGGCCTGGGTGGCTACACCTTC TRBJ1-2 . . TRBV18
CASSPPTGRQTEAFF TGTGCCAGCAGTCCGCCGACAGGGAGGCAAACTGAAGCTTTCTTT TRBJ1-1 TRBD1 many TRBV12-3/TRBV12-4
CSALTETYGYTF TGCAGTGCTTTGACGGAGACCTATGGCTACACCTTC TRBJ1-2 . many TRBV20-1
CASGLYRDLAFF TGTGCTAGTGGCCTCTACAGGGATCTGGCTTTCTTT TRBJ1-1 . many TRBV12-5
CASSDYRAGELFF TGTGCCAGCAGCGACTACAGGGCCGGGGAGCTGTTTTTT TRBJ2-2 . once TRBV7-9
CASSGTGVDEQYF TGTGCCAGCTCAGGGACAGGGGTGGACGAGCAGTACTTC TRBJ2-7 TRBD1 many TRBV18
CASSSGTDGATEAFF TGTGCCAGCAGTTCCGGGACAGATGGGGCAACTGAAGCTTTCTTT TRBJ1-1 TRBD1 many TRBV27
CASSEGGQGGANVLTF TGTGCCAGCAGTGAAGGGGGACAGGGTGGGGCCAACGTCCTGACTTTC TRBJ2-6 TRBD1 few TRBV6-1
CSVQQGRGTEAFF TGCAGCGTTCAACAGGGAAGAGGGACTGAAGCTTTCTTT TRBJ1-1 . many TRBV29-1
CASSSYRGNQPQHF TGTGCCAGCAGTTCGTACAGGGGGAATCAGCCCCAGCATTTT TRBJ1-5 TRBD1 few TRBV27
CASSEAYEQYF TGTGCCAGCAGTGAAGCCTACGAGCAGTACTTC TRBJ2-7 . many TRBV2
CSANTRLSGTF TGCAGTGCTAACACCAGACTTTCAGGGACCTTC TRBJ1-2 . . TRBV20-1
CASSSPGVSGANVLTF TGTGCCAGCAGTTCCCCTGGGGTCTCTGGGGCCAACGTCCTGACTTTC TRBJ2-6 . . TRBV6-2/TRBV6-3
CASSPEVGQGSEQYF TGCGCCAGCAGCCCGGAGGTGGGACAGGGCTCCGAGCAGTACTTC TRBJ2-7 TRBD1 few TRBV5-1
CSVEEMGVGNTDAFF TGCAGCGTTGAAGAAATGGGCGTAGGGAACACTGATGCTTTCTTT TRBJ1-1 . . TRBV29-1
CASSPQGAWGNTIYF TGTGCCAGTAGCCCACAGGGGGCATGGGGAAACACCATATATTTT TRBJ1-3 TRBD1 few TRBV19
CASSQGSSMNTEAFF TGCGCCAGCAGCCAAGGTAGCTCCATGAACACTGAAGCTTTCTTT TRBJ1-1 . few TRBV4-1
CASSSSGGTRGTQYF TGTGCCAGCAGCTCATCGGGGGGGACCCGCGGGACCCAGTACTTC TRBJ2-5 TRBD2 . TRBV9
CASSLRDTEAFF TGTGCCAGCAGTTTACGGGACACTGAAGCTTTCTTT TRBJ1-1 . many TRBV12-3/TRBV12-4
CASTQTGGYNSPLHF TGTGCCAGCACCCAGACAGGGGGGTATAATTCACCCCTCCACTTT TRBJ1-6 TRBD1 many TRBV27
CASSFLGYGSPLHF TGTGCCAGCAGCTTTCTGGGGTATGGTTCACCCCTCCACTTT TRBJ1-6 . many TRBV7-9